These 13 T cell receptor beta chains share one sample of origin, sequenced in a study of blood T cell repertoires in COVID-19. The protocol was immunoSEQ multiplex PCR, while the TCRdb copy is restricted to in-frame clones and leaves out a portion. The table has 80,000 to 130,000 clones, around 86% seen once. The sequencing input was PBMCs or T cells enriched from blood (not recorded which). The receptors were sampled from a woman in her forties or fifties who had recovered from COVID-19.

This chain uses TRBV28 with TRBJ2-1; maybe TRBD2 (6 bases). The CDR3 consists of 13 residues. The V and J ends lost 5 bases and 9 bases respectively, with 14 bases between them. The germline V gene encodes CDR1 MDHEN and CDR2 SYDVKM. CDR3 protein: CASSPQGLGEQFF. CDR3 in DNA: TGTGCCAGCAGTCCCCAGGGACTGGGTGAGCAGTTCTTC.

The chain combines TRBV7-9 with TRBJ2-7; TRBD2 matches 9 bases. Looked up from germline, CDR1 is SEHNR and CDR2 is FQNEAQ (reference sequence). V shed 1 base and J 9 bases; nucleotides not matched to a gene: 7. The CDR3 is 14 residues long. This CDR3 is CASSLGGRAEVQYF. The CDR3 DNA reads TGTGCCAGCAGCTTAGGCGGGAGGGCCGAGGTGCAGTACTTC.

The rearrangement uses TRBV7-9 and TRBJ2-4; 9 bases agree with TRBD1. The length of the CDR3 is 15 residues. Germline values: CDR1 SEHNR, CDR2 FQNEAQ (reference sequence). Trimming removed 5 bases from V and 3 bases from J; junction bases left unmatched: 5. CDR3 amino acids: CASSPTGGVKNIQYF. DNA of the CDR3: TGTGCCAGCAGCCCAACAGGGGGCGTCAAAAACATTCAGTACTTC.

The sample holds a few counts of this clone. The gene calls are TRBV28 and TRBJ1-1; D is perhaps TRBD1 (5 bases). V was trimmed by 5 bases and J by 3 bases, leaving 10 bases between them. The CDR3 totals 13 residues. In germline, CDR1 is MDHEN, CDR2 SYDVKM. CDR3: CASSPWGDTEAFF. The CDR3 DNA reads TGTGCCAGCAGTCCTTGGGGGGACACTGAAGCTTTCTTT.

The chain links TRBV7-2 to TRBJ2-4; D is unresolved. CDR3 length: 13 amino acids. Deletions cut 1 base from V and 4 bases from J, with 5 bases between. Germline CDR1 is SGHTA and CDR2 is FQGNSA. CDR3 nucleotides: TGTGCCAGCAGCTTAGACAGAAAAAACATTCAGTACTTC. This translates into CASSLDRKNIQYF.

V and J are TRBV6-5 and TRBJ1-5; D unclear. CDR1 is MNHEY and CDR2 is SVGAGI in the germline V gene. The germline V and J ends were trimmed by 7 bases and 2 bases, with 15 bases remaining between them. The CDR3 loop spans 15 amino acids. The CDR3 spells CASKAMERGNQPQHF. DNA of the CDR3: TGTGCCAGCAAAGCCATGGAGAGGGGCAATCAGCCCCAGCATTTT.

The gene calls are TRBV13 and TRBJ2-5; a possible D gene is TRBD1 (6 bases). V lost 4 bases and J 5 bases, leaving 17 bases between the germline ends. Looked up from germline, CDR1 is PRHDT and CDR2 is FYEKMQ (reference sequence). The CDR3 sequence is 15 residues long. The CDR3 DNA reads as TGTGCCAGCAGCTCCATCATCAACAGGGTTGAGACCCAGTACTTC. Protein sequence: CASSSIINRVETQYF.

This chain links TRBV4-2 with TRBJ2-3; 13 positions agree with TRBD2. CDR3 size: 18 residues. Looked up from germline, CDR1 is LGHNA and CDR2 is YNFKEQ. V gave up 0 bases and J gave up 1 base; unmatched junction bases: 4. This CDR3 is CASSQELAGGPGTDTQYF. The CDR3 DNA sequence: TGTGCCAGCAGCCAAGAACTAGCGGGAGGGCCGGGCACAGATACGCAGTATTTT.

This chain joins TRBV7-9 and TRBJ1-3; D is unresolved. Trimming removed 7 bases at V and 2 bases at J, with 15 bases between. This CDR3 is built from 15 residues. Germline V gives CDR1 SEHNR, CDR2 FQNEAQ (reference sequence). CDR3 protein: CASTRAREAGNTIYF. CDR3 nucleotide sequence: TGTGCCAGCACCCGTGCGCGTGAGGCTGGAAACACCATATATTTT.

With regard to this clone: The same CDR3 arises from other DNA sequences in this sample as well. The chain employs TRBV27 and TRBJ1-5; D may be TRBD1 (5 bases). Trimming cost V 3 bases and J 6 bases, with 12 bases left between them. The CDR3 has 14 residues. Germline V lookup: CDR1 MNHEY, CDR2 SMNVEV (reference sequence). CDR3 sequence: CASSLSAGVQPQHF. CDR3 sequence (DNA): TGTGCCAGCAGTTTGTCTGCGGGGGTTCAGCCCCAGCATTTT.

In this sample, this clone turned up once. CDR3 sequence (DNA): TGTGCCACCAGTGACCTAGGGGTGTTCGATACCGGGGAGCTGTTTTTT. Encoded protein: CATSDLGVFDTGELFF. The chain links TRBV24-1 to TRBJ2-2, with D possibly TRBD1 on 5 matching bases. The CDR3 length is 16 residues. Per the germline V gene, CDR1 is KGHDR and CDR2 is SFDVKD. V lost 4 bases, J lost 5 bases, and 16 bases lay in between.

V is TRBV30 and J is TRBJ2-7, with 7 bases matching TRBD2. CDR3 size: 16 residues. Trimming took 0 bases from V and 0 from J; bases not matched to a gene: 8. Germline lookup yields CDR1 GTSNPN and CDR2 SVGIG (reference sequence). Written as DNA, the CDR3 is TGTGCCTGGAGTGTACTACGAGGGAGGGCCTCCTACGAGCAGTACTTC. As protein: CAWSVLRGRASYEQYF. Full variable domain (rest looked up from reference TRBV30 and TRBJ2-7): SQTIHQWPATLVQPVGSPLSLECTVEGTSNPNLYWYRQAAGRGLQLLFYSVGIGQISSEVPQNLSASRPQDRQFILSSKKLLLSDSGFYLCAWSVLRGRASYEQYFGPGTRLTVT.

V usage is TRBV28 and J usage is TRBJ1-6, with 10 nucleotides matching TRBD1. This CDR3 is 15 amino acids long. Trimming at V came to 6 bases and at J to 8 bases, leaving 7 bases not matched to a gene. CDR1 is MDHEN and CDR2 is SYDVKM in the germline V gene. The CDR3 region has the DNA TGTGCCAGCAGCCCCCGGGACAGGGGTTATTCACCCCTCCACTTT. This codes for CASSPRDRGYSPLHF.